The 10 T cell receptor beta chains reported below all come from one sample, sequenced in a study of blood T cell repertoires in COVID-19. Generated by immunoSEQ multiplex PCR, the TCRdb table keeps only in-frame clones and is missing some. The sample contains under 450,000 clones, about 90% of which appear only once. Sequencing was performed on PBMCs or T cells enriched from blood (not recorded which). These TCRs come from a woman aged 30 to 39 who had recovered from COVID-19.

The chain carries TRBV3-1 (or the pseudogene TRBV3-2) and TRBJ2-5; D may be TRBD1 (5 bases). Trimming stripped 7 bases from V and 8 bases from J, with 17 bases between. CDR1 and CDR2 (germline): LGHDT, YNNKEL (reference sequence). CDR3 size: 13 residues. CDR3 protein: CASNGARRSTQYF. The CDR3 DNA is TGTGCCAGCAATGGGGCCCGGCGATCCACCCAGTACTTC.

The V call is TRBV29-1, the J call TRBJ2-1; 8 bases are a match to TRBD2. Germline V gene data show CDR1 as SQVTM and CDR2 as ANQGSEA. The V gene end was trimmed by 6 bases and the J gene end by 3 bases; junction bases not matched to a gene: 7. The CDR3 is 14 amino acids. The CDR3 region is CSVPRGAIYNEQFF. The CDR3 nucleotides are TGCAGCGTCCCGCGGGGGGCCATCTACAATGAGCAGTTCTTC.

This clone was picked up one time. The V call is TRBV5-1, the J call TRBJ2-1; TRBD1 is a possible D gene (5 bases). Germline CDR1 is SGHRS and CDR2 is YFSETQ. V dropped 4 bases and J dropped 2 bases, with 13 bases sitting between them. The CDR3 extends over 15 amino acids. Here the CDR3 reads CASSPTGGTYNEQFF. CDR3 in DNA: TGCGCCAGCAGCCCCACAGGCGGTACCTACAATGAGCAGTTCTTC.

The rearrangement uses TRBV9 and TRBJ1-2, with D hard to call. CDR1 SGDLS and CDR2 YYNGEE come from the germline V gene. This CDR3 is 12 amino acids long. Trimming left V 2 bases short and J 8 bases short, with 10 bases between. CDR3 nucleotide sequence: TGTGCCAGCAGCGTCGACCGGGGAGGCTACACCTTC. It yields the protein CASSVDRGGYTF.

This clone was observed once. The V and J genes are TRBV20-1 and TRBJ1-2; a possible D gene is TRBD1 (5 bases). Trimming shortened V by 3 bases and J by 4 bases, and 9 bases separated the two germline ends. The CDR3 has 12 amino acids. The germline CDR1 and CDR2 sequences are DFQATT and SNEGSKA (reference sequence). CDR3 loop: CSASAGGYGYTF. The CDR3 DNA reads as TGCAGTGCTAGTGCGGGGGGCTATGGCTACACCTTC.

The chain employs TRBV28 and TRBJ2-7, with D maybe TRBD1 (5 bases). Trimming cost V 6 bases and J 7 bases, with 16 bases left between them. CDR1 is MDHEN and CDR2 is SYDVKM in the germline V gene. The CDR3 is made up of 13 amino acids. CDR3: CASRPPGAGEQYF. In nucleotides, the CDR3 is TGTGCCAGCAGGCCCCCTGGGGCAGGGGAGCAGTACTTC.

V gene TRBV4-1 combines with J gene TRBJ2-1, with 10 bases lining up with TRBD2. The germline V gene has CDR1 MGHRA and CDR2 YSYEKL. The CDR3 loop spans 14 amino acids. With 8 bases clipped from V and 7 bases from J, the junction kept 8 bases outside the gene matches. This chain's CDR3 is CASGQREGVNEQFF. The CDR3 DNA sequence: TGCGCCAGCGGACAGCGGGAGGGTGTAAATGAGCAGTTCTTC.

The chain uses TRBV5-1 and TRBJ1-2, with 7 bases that match TRBD1. The length of the CDR3 is 13 residues. The V segment lost 4 bases and the J segment 5 bases; nucleotides outside the gene matches: 5. Germline V gene data show CDR1 as SGHRS and CDR2 as YFSETQ. CDR3 sequence reads: CASSPRQGYGYTF. The CDR3 region has the DNA TGCGCCAGCAGCCCCCGACAGGGTTATGGCTACACCTTC.

The rearrangement joins TRBV6-5 to TRBJ2-1; D is unresolved. The CDR3 is made up of 16 amino acids. The germline CDR1 and CDR2 sequences are MNHEY and SVGAGI. Trimming removed 0 bases from V and 0 bases from J, with 9 bases in between. The CDR3 DNA sequence: TGTGCCAGCAGTTACTCCTATGGAGACTCCTACAATGAGCAGTTCTTC. Translating it yields CASSYSYGDSYNEQFF.

This clone was seen a few times. The rearrangement joins TRBV19 to TRBJ1-1; 7 bases map to TRBD1. Looked up from germline, CDR1 is LNHDA and CDR2 is SQIVND (reference sequence). The ends lost 6 bases at V and 4 bases at J; junction bases unmatched: 8. CDR3 length equals 14 residues. CDR3 sequence: CASSKEGARTEAFF. In DNA, the CDR3 is TGTGCCAGTAGCAAGGAGGGGGCCCGCACTGAAGCTTTCTTT.